The TCR beta chain described here comes from a study of chemoradiotherapy in HPV16-positive cancers. Study at large: A couple of HPV16-positive patients' cells yielded candidate HPV-specific clones and common motifs.

As to this clone: Its antigen is not known.

Findings of the study overall: HPV-specific T cells were functionally defined from only a couple of HPV16-positive patients. Non-HPV-specific T cells did not expand in tumors during treatment, whereas candidate HPV-specific clones and E7-related motifs did.

The repertoire was sequenced with immunoSEQ multiplex PCR; TCRdb's copy has only in-frame clones and lacks some. The data show thousands of clones, roughly 90% seen once. Sequencing used tumor tissue, obtained from a patient who underwent chemoradiotherapy. The receptor was derived from a human donor with HPV-associated anogenital cancer.

CDR3 region: CASSITSGRSDEQYF. As DNA, the CDR3 is TGTGCCAGCAGTATAACTAGCGGGAGATCGGACGAGCAGTACTTC. The chain is built from TRBV27 and TRBJ2-7, with 11 bases lining up with TRBD2. The CDR3 extends over 15 amino acids. V was pared by 5 bases and J by 5 bases, with 8 bases of the junction left unmatched. The germline V gene encodes CDR1 MNHEY and CDR2 SMNVEV (reference sequence).